This T cell receptor beta chain was recovered during a study of identical twins. This clonotype turned up a few times. Its antigen remains unknown. This CDR3 comprises 15 residues. Germline V gene data show CDR1 as KGHSH and CDR2 as LQKENI. Trimming removed 2 bases from V and 2 bases from J; junction bases left unmatched: 5. TCRdb re-called the 5' RACE reads through MiXCR, storing one row per CDR3 protein. This table has hundreds of thousands of distinct CDR3 sequences, around 7.5% appearing once. Findings and limits, study-wide: Zero-insertion findings could be partly confounded by invariant cells (MAIT and iNKT cells). Cord blood beta clonotypes that were abundant carried fewer insertions, and memory repertoires showed no such trend. Less excess twin sharing appeared in beta out-of-frame sequences.

The data were also submitted as part of a second study, on yellow fever vaccine responses in identical twins.

J is TRBJ2-7 and V is TRBV18, with 8 bases matching TRBD2. The clonotype comes from a woman aged 18-30 years in good health. The specimen was PBMCs. CDR3 region: CASSPMRGVAYEQYF. CDR3 bases: TGTGCCAGCTCACCAATGCGGGGGGTAGCCTACGAGCAGTACTTC.